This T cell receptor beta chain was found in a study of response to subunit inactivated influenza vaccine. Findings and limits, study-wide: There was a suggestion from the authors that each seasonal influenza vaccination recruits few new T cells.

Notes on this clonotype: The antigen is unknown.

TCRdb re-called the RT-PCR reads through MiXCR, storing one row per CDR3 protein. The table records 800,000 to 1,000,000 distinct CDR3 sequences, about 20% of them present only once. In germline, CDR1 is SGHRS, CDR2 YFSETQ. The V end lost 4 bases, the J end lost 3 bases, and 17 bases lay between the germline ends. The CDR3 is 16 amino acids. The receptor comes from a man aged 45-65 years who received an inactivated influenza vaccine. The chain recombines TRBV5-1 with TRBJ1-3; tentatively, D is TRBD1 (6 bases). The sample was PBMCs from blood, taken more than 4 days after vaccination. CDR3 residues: CASSPGGRGFGNTIYF. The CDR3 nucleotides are TGCGCCAGCAGCCCAGGTGGCAGGGGCTTTGGAAACACCATATATTTT.